This TCR beta chain was captured by sequencing in a study of shared clonotypes between healthy human individuals. Study-level results: Naive subsets generally had larger estimated richness than memory subsets. Having only a few donors restricted how much genetic and exposure-history diversity was captured.

Only in-frame clones appear in the TCRdb table, and some are missing; sequencing was by immunoSEQ multiplex PCR. Here the sample spans a few million clones, approximately 96% being singletons. On this clone: Its antigen is as yet unknown.

The CDR3 covers 16 residues. Trimming took off 3 bases at V and 10 bases at J, with 21 bases between the two ends. Per the germline V gene, CDR1 is MGHRA and CDR2 is YSYEKL. Specimen: naive CD4+ T cells sorted from blood. Subset noted: CD45RA+ positively selected. The chain links TRBV4-1 to TRBJ1-4, with D possibly TRBD1 on 6 matching bases. This receptor was taken from a young man in good health. CDR3 in amino acids: CASSQTGGQGGLKLFF. For the CDR3, the DNA is TGCGCCAGCAGCCAGACCGGGGGCCAGGGTGGGCTAAAACTGTTTTTT.